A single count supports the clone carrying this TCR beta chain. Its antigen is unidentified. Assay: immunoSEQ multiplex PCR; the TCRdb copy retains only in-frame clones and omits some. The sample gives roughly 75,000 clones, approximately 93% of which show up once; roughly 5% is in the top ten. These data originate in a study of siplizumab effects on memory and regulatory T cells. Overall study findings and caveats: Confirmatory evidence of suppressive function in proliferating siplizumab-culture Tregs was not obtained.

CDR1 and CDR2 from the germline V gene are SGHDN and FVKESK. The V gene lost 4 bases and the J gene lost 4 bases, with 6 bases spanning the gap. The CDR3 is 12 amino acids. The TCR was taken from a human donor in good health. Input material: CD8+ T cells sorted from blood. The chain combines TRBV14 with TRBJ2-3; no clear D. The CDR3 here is CASSLGADTQYF. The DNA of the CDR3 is TGTGCCAGCAGCCTAGGCGCAGATACGCAGTATTTT.